Presented here are 13 T cell receptor beta chains from one specimen sequenced in a study of technical replicates of blood from a few donors. Data came from immunoSEQ multiplex PCR; TCRdb stores just in-frame clones and leaves some out. The repertoire has approximately 94,000 clones, less than 96% of them found once; the top ten carry 0.36%. Material for sequencing was T cells isolated from PBMCs. These receptors were taken from a human donor in good health.

The chain combines TRBV6-1 with TRBJ1-1, with D maybe TRBD1 (5 bases). Germline CDR1 and CDR2: MNHNS and SASEGT. This CDR3 has 18 residues. Trimming stripped 2 bases from V and 5 bases from J, with 24 bases between. The DNA of the CDR3 is TGTGCCAGCAGTGAACTTGCAGGGTCGGGAGCCAGAAGGACTGAAGCTTTCTTT. This encodes CASSELAGSGARRTEAFF.

V is TRBV6-5 and J is TRBJ2-7; 15 bases align to TRBD2. V trimming: 6 bases; J trimming: 3 bases; junction bases outside the gene matches: 3. Germline V gives CDR1 MNHEY, CDR2 SVGAGI. The length of the CDR3 is 15 residues. The CDR3 DNA sequence: TGTGCCAGCAGGGGACTAGCGGGAGGTTACTACGAGCAGTACTTC. Translated, it gives CASRGLAGGYYEQYF.

The chain employs TRBV18 and TRBJ2-1; 9 bases line up with TRBD1. After removal of 4 bases from V and 7 bases from J, the junction contained 11 bases not matched to a gene. Germline V gene lookup returns CDR1 KGHSH and CDR2 LQKENI. This CDR3 spans 16 amino acids. As DNA, the CDR3 is TGTGCCAGCTCACGACAGGGACAGGGATTGGGGAATGAGCAGTTCTTC. Translating gives CASSRQGQGLGNEQFF.

The chain couples TRBV29-1 to TRBJ2-3; possibly TRBD1 for D (6 bases). Trimming cost V 6 bases and J 4 bases, with 8 bases left between them. This CDR3 has 11 amino acids. The germline V gene has CDR1 SQVTM and CDR2 ANQGSEA. CDR3 amino acids: CSVAGADTQYF. The CDR3, as DNA: TGCAGCGTCGCAGGGGCAGATACGCAGTATTTT.

The chain is built from TRBV7-8 and TRBJ2-2, with 11 nucleotides matching TRBD2. CDR1 is SGHVS and CDR2 is FQNEAQ in the germline V gene. CDR3 size: 17 residues. Trimming removed 5 bases from V and 5 bases from J; junction bases left unmatched: 10. Here the CDR3 DNA reads TGTGCCAGCAGCCTTTCTCGGACTAGCGGGTATACCGGGGAGCTGTTTTTT. Amino acid sequence: CASSLSRTSGYTGELFF.

This chain joins TRBV28 and TRBJ2-2; no clear D gene. Trimming cost V 6 bases and J 2 bases, with 4 bases left between them. Germline CDR1 and CDR2: MDHEN and SYDVKM. This CDR3 is 12 amino acids long. CDR3 residues: CASRSNTGELFF. CDR3 DNA sequence: TGTGCCAGCAGATCTAACACCGGGGAGCTGTTTTTT.

This clone showed up just once. CDR3 sequence: CSVRTAPEAFF. DNA of the CDR3: TGCAGCGTCCGGACAGCCCCTGAAGCTTTCTTT. This sequence joins TRBV29-1 and TRBJ1-1, with D possibly TRBD1 on 6 matching bases. In germline, CDR1 is SQVTM, CDR2 ANQGSEA. This CDR3 has 11 residues. Between the trimmed V and J ends, which lost 6 bases and 6 bases, there was a span of 11 bases.

J is TRBJ2-1 and V is TRBV27; TRBD2 agrees at 7 bases. This CDR3 has 14 amino acids. V dropped 10 bases and J dropped 4; count of bases not matched to a gene: 10. CDR1 is MNHEY, CDR2 SMNVEV, per germline (reference sequence). The CDR3, as DNA: TGTGCCACCACCCTAAGCGGGACGTACAATGAGCAGTTCTTC. Its protein product is CATTLSGTYNEQFF.

This chain connects TRBV18 to TRBJ2-1, with D hard to call. CDR1 is KGHSH and CDR2 is LQKENI in the germline V gene. The CDR3 sequence is 16 residues long. V lost 3 bases and J lost 0, with 12 bases in between. The CDR3 region is CASSPISPSSYNEQFF. In nucleotides, the CDR3 is TGTGCCAGCTCACCGATTAGCCCTAGCTCCTACAATGAGCAGTTCTTC.

The V call is TRBV5-1, the J call TRBJ1-2; D is undetermined. The ends were cut back, 5 bases at V and 4 bases at J, with 12 bases in the middle. Germline-derived CDR1 and CDR2 are SGHRS and YFSETQ. This CDR3 is built from 13 residues. The CDR3 loop is CASSLREAYGYTF. In DNA form, the CDR3 reads TGCGCCAGCAGTTTACGGGAGGCCTATGGCTACACCTTC.

This chain links TRBV7-2 with TRBJ2-5; TRBD2 matches at 7 bases. The germline CDR1 and CDR2 sequences are SGHTA and FQGNSA. The CDR3 is 14 residues long. J lost 4 bases, V lost 5 bases, and 7 bases had no gene match. This chain's CDR3 is CASSPGLGRETQYF. The CDR3, as DNA: TGTGCCAGCAGCCCCGGACTAGGGAGAGAGACCCAGTACTTC.

The V and J genes are TRBV19 and TRBJ2-5; 9 positions agree with TRBD1. Trimming cost V 5 bases and J 4 bases; bases outside gene matches: 17. The V gene's germline CDR1 is LNHDA and CDR2 SQIVND (reference sequence). The length of the CDR3 is 18 residues. The CDR3 reads CASSDGLIDRGNSETQYF. CDR3 coding DNA: TGTGCCAGTAGTGATGGGTTAATTGACAGGGGGAATTCAGAGACCCAGTACTTC.

J is TRBJ1-2 and V is TRBV7-8; tentatively, D is TRBD1 (6 bases). The CDR3 extends over 15 amino acids. The V gene's germline CDR1 is SGHVS and CDR2 FQNEAQ. V was trimmed by 1 base and J by 4 bases, leaving 13 bases between them. CDR3 loop: CASSLVRQGTYGYTF. The CDR3 region has the DNA TGTGCCAGCAGCTTAGTTCGGCAGGGGACCTATGGCTACACCTTC.